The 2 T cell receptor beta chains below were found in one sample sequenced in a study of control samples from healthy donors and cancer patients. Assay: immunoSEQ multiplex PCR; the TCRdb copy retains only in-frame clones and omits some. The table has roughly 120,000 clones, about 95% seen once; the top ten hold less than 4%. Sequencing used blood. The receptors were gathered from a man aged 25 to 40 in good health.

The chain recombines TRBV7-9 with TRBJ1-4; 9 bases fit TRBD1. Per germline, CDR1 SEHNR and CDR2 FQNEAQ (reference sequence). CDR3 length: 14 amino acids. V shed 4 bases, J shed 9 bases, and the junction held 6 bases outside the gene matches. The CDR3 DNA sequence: TGTGCCAGCAGCTCCGGGACAGGGACGAAAAAACTGTTTTTT. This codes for CASSSGTGTKKLFF.

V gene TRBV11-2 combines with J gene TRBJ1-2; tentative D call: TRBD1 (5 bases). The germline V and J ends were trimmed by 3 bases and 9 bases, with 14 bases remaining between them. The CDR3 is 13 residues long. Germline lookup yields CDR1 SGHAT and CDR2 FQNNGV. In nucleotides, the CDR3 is TGTGCCAGCAGCTTTGGGGGGGAAAACAGCTACACCTTC. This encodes CASSFGGENSYTF.